This TCR beta chain was recovered during a study of cytomegalovirus exposure and HLA in healthy donors (dated by TCRdb to about 2017). Concerning the study at large: According to an earlier analysis of 587 of the donors, 150 million to 200 million T cells yielded 117 million unique TCR beta sequences and around 300 Gb of sequence data. A later genetic analysis took genome-wide SNP genotypes for about 55% of the 666 donors and used that subset as a discovery cohort. Because of strong linkage in the cohort, four to six DR-DQ haplotypes were treated as single units for association and clustering. HLA typing included class I and class II loci at four-digit resolution. A later analysis re-examined previously published TCR beta repertoires from roughly 720 donors and added high-resolution HLA genotyping to investigate patterns of TCR occurrence. A separate validation cohort of roughly 130 different subjects was used in addition to the roughly 700-subject first cohort. Alongside the repertoire data, information on donor age, sex, ethnicity and CMV serostatus was compiled. Every repertoire in the discovery cohort had been generated on one and the same sequencing platform. Of the roughly 390 genotyped donors, less than 90% were placed in the genetic ancestry cluster associated with self-reported Caucasian donors. An early release that covered roughly 600 HLA-typed donors contained about 300 gigabases of sequencing data and tens of millions of unique TCR sequences. High-throughput TCR immunosequencing, statistical association of individual TCRs with disease status, and machine learning were combined to predict cytomegalovirus infection status. The aim of the study was to test whether cataloging public T cell receptors could identify signatures of past pathogen exposure. Among roughly 400 genotyped donors of the cohort, an average of approximately 220,000 unique TCR beta nucleotide sequences was sequenced per donor, of which about 20% were non-productive. The T cell repertoires of 700 or so subjects were profiled by immunosequencing and related to cytomegalovirus serostatus. An earlier analysis of 587 of the donors used high-throughput TCR beta sequencing to judge whether each TCR beta V gene segment behaved as functional or pseudogenic. The number of typed donors differed by locus: roughly 620-640 for A, B, C, DRB1 and DQB1; 522 for DQA1; roughly 600 for DPA1; and some 470 for DPB1. Rather than drawing on any new phenotypic data, the later analysis identified candidate immune exposures from TCR beta sequences and the way those sequences occurred across donors. The paper's findings and limits, for the study overall: In a later analysis, several top co-occurrence clusters were reported to appear linked to parvovirus B19, influenza, CMV and Epstein-Barr virus. In vitro tests confirmed that a few of the cytomegalovirus-associated TCR beta chains recognize cytomegalovirus antigens. The authors suggested that the approach could potentially be extended to other disease states and immunological phenotypes. The 87-base-pair reads could not distinguish some IMGT-functional V segments, including TRBV6-2 and TRBV6-3, so those segments were excluded. In a later analysis, the rate of TCR association differed among HLA loci, with DRB1 alleles having the most associated TCRs and HLA-C alleles having the fewest. CMV serostatus was the only immune exposure information available for the cohort. Compared with equally common non-associated chains, HLA-associated TCR beta chains in a later analysis were more clonally expanded and had lower generation probabilities. The earlier analysis of about 600 of the donors excluded some 16 rarely observed V segments, including chromosome 9 orphons, because counts were too low. A group of highly shared sequence variants was considered likely to be a technical artifact of the sequencing pipeline. Because HLA typing was missing for some donors at each locus, association tests included only the typed subset. Correlated functional status among segregating V segments might be attributable to linkage disequilibrium, but an unknown experimental factor could not be ruled out. Assigning TCR associations to individual alleles was difficult when HLA alleles, especially DR and DQ, strongly co-occurred. Across donors, most TCR sequences were observed very rarely, whereas some public TCRs were present in many individuals. V-gene and J-gene trimming of TCR beta chains was associated with a missense DCLRE1C variant in a later genetic analysis, and the association was replicated in an independent cohort. Compared with the approximately 720-donor mean, donors in an Asian-associated ancestry cluster had fewer N-insertions in productive TCRs, according to a later genetic analysis. A further reported finding was that TCR beta sequences accurately predicted the HLA-A and HLA-B alleles for most subjects in the first cohort. The study gave a list of 150 to 200 TCR beta chains associated with cytomegalovirus. Presence/absence analyses assumed roughly uniform sequencing depth across donors, an assumption that may not hold. According to a later analysis, most CMV-associated TCR beta chains appeared to be HLA-restricted, and the HLA associations seemed to be driven largely by CMV exposure. Only TCR beta chains were sequenced in this cohort, and the absence of alpha or paired-chain data limited detectable features. The classifier was reported to diagnose cytomegalovirus status with high specificity and sensitivity in both the original cohort and the validation cohort. Specific HLA alleles were associated with over 15,000 TCR beta sequences at a false discovery rate of 0.05 in a later analysis. Broadly in line with IMGT annotations, most TCR beta V segments showed up in productive rearrangements about 87% or about 30% of the time in an earlier analysis of several hundred of the donors.

In total, approximately 700 healthy bone marrow donors made up the cohort. At the time of sampling, all cohort members were nominally healthy, though unrecorded immune exposures were likely present. The donor tested CMV seronegative, placing the donor among the approximately 400 seronegative members of the cohort. Every donor gave a peripheral blood sample, and the peripheral blood mononuclear cells from that sample were used for TCR beta sequencing. The Qiagen DNeasy Blood Extraction Kit was used to extract genomic DNA from the blood cell samples. The CDR3 has 14 amino acids, counting the end cysteine and phenylalanine. CDR3 DNA is the only sequence kept; it has 42 bases, read in frame from the first base. CDR1 and CDR2 are read off the germline V gene (reference sequence) as MNHEY and SMNVEV. Trimming at the junction amounts to 7 bases on V and 3 bases on J, and the germline ends lie 16 bases apart.

Worth noting for this clone: What antigen it recognizes has not been identified. Base qualities are missing; no much larger clone stands one base away.

The library came from the immunoSEQ multiplex PCR assay. For the multiplex PCR, a mixture combining 60 forward primers for TCR Vbeta segments and 13 reverse primers for TCR Jbeta segments was used. A multiplex PCR assay on genomic DNA amplified the CDR3 region of rearranged TCR beta genes. Amplified TCR beta libraries were sequenced as 87-base-pair reads on the Illumina HiSeq System. In the source study's methods: In a later analysis, tens of millions of unique TCR beta chains were counted across the roughly 610 repertoires, and roughly 11 million of these chains were shared by at least two donors. A nearest-neighbor algorithm error-corrected the raw reads and collapsed the reads into unique sequences, merging closely related sequences to remove PCR and sequencing errors. To assign V, D and J gene segments, CDR3 sequences were aligned to IMGT reference sequences. Each retained sequence needed at least a six-nucleotide match to both a V gene segment and a J gene segment. A rearrangement counted as productive if the CDR3 had no stop codons and remained in frame with V and J, and every other rearrangement counted as non-productive. Following IMGT convention, CDR3 was defined as the stretch from the second conserved V-encoded cysteine to the conserved J-encoded phenylalanine. The earlier analysis of fewer than 750 of the donors excluded sequences that lacked an unambiguous match to a single V gene segment. An earlier analysis of about 600 of the donors called V segments functional above 56.7% productive rearrangements and segregating when the between-donor standard deviation exceeded 5%. A statistical classification framework was developed to diagnose cytomegalovirus status using the catalog of TCR beta chain sequences. V and J gene assignment, in a later analysis, came from comparing TCR nucleotide sequences with IMGT/GENE-DB human TR gene sequences. A later analysis assigned CDR3 sequences and most-parsimonious VDJ recombination scenarios with the TCRdist pipeline. In a later analysis, each TCR beta chain was defined by its CDR3 amino acid sequence together with its V-gene family, and reads lacking a unique V-gene family were excluded. A later analysis removed 450 to 600 highly shared, low-generation-probability nucleotide sequences to deal with suspected cross-contamination and a sequencing artifact. A later analysis calculated a clonal expansion index for each public chain from normalized within-repertoire ranks of inferred template counts. In a later analysis, generation probabilities were computed using a VDJ recombination model fitted to out-of-frame rearrangements, and the results were checked against IGoR. In a later analysis, TCR-TCR, TCR-HLA and TCR-CMV co-occurrence was scored with hypergeometric tests, and a repertoire-size bias correction was applied to TCR pairs. To estimate false discovery rates, a later analysis permuted the HLA or CMV assignments 20 times. In a later analysis, co-occurring TCRs were grouped using DBSCAN, with TCRdist sequence similarity added in when clustering inside HLA-allele-positive subsets. Repertoires with fewer than 30,000 or more than 120,000 public chains, plus five repertoires with anomalous nucleotide sharing, were excluded from co-occurrence clustering. TCRdb limited this immuneACCESS table to in-frame rearrangements with V and J called. A share of clones is missing; checked studies link under half to unresolved V genes, and the rest is unexplained. V, J and clone size were drawn from that table, and D and trimming were deduced from the DNA. For this sample there are under 150,000 clones; around three fifths appear just once. The ten largest clonotypes hold 2% to 2.5% of the sample.

Sample: PBMCs. The receptor was isolated from a woman aged 40 to 50 in good health and CMV-seronegative. Here the chain combines TRBV27 and TRBJ2-7; the D segment cannot be called with confidence. At the DNA level, the sequence is TGTGCCAGCACGTCGCCTAAGAACTTCTACGAGCAGTACTTC. Its amino acids are CASTSPKNFYEQYF.